The 4 T cell receptor beta chains given below trace back to one sample, sequenced in a study of blood T cell repertoires in COVID-19. The table came from immunoSEQ multiplex PCR; TCRdb's copy has only in-frame clones and leaves some out. The sample comprises more than 300,000 clones, around nine tenths of which are singletons, and about 7% rests with the top ten. The source material was peripheral blood. The receptors shown here come from a woman between 70 and 85 years old with COVID-19, enrolled during active disease.

This chain joins TRBV18 and TRBJ1-6, with 8 nucleotides matching TRBD1. CDR3 length equals 15 residues. V dropped 6 bases and J dropped 3; count of bases not matched to a gene: 4. Looked up from germline, CDR1 is KGHSH and CDR2 is LQKENI. Here the CDR3 reads CASSRGQGYNSPLHF. The CDR3 DNA is TGTGCCAGCTCGCGAGGACAGGGCTATAATTCACCCCTCCACTTT. Combining the CDR3 with reference TRBV18 and TRBJ1-6 gives the whole variable domain NAGVMQNPRHLVRRRGQEARLRCSPMKGHSHVYWYRQLPEEGLKFMVYLQKENIIDESGMPKERFSAEFPKEGPSILRIQQVVRGDSAAYFCASSRGQGYNSPLHFGNGTRLTVT.

V usage is TRBV28 and J usage is TRBJ2-1; 7 nucleotides align to TRBD1. The CDR3 spans 16 residues. The V segment lost 6 bases and the J segment 6 bases; nucleotides outside the gene matches: 14. Germline loops: CDR1 MDHEN, CDR2 SYDVKM. CDR3 nucleotide sequence: TGTGCCAGCAGCCCAATCGACAGGGTACGACTCAATGAGCAGTTCTTC. It yields the protein CASSPIDRVRLNEQFF.

V gene TRBV19 combines with J gene TRBJ2-3, with 11 bases matching TRBD2. The V gene's germline CDR1 is LNHDA and CDR2 SQIVND (reference sequence). The length of the CDR3 is 19 residues. V lost 3 bases to trimming and J lost 1 base; unmatched junction nucleotides: 12. The chain's CDR3 is CASSIGSSGGSLGTDTQYF. The CDR3 DNA sequence: TGTGCCAGTAGTATTGGTTCTAGCGGGGGGTCTTTAGGCACAGATACGCAGTATTTT.

V is TRBV9 and J is TRBJ2-1; no firm D call. The CDR3 contains 12 residues. Trimming took off 0 bases at V and 7 bases at J, with 5 bases between the two ends. In germline, CDR1 is SGDLS, CDR2 YYNGEE. CDR3 sequence (DNA): TGTGCCAGCAGCGTAGTCTCGAATGAGCAGTTCTTC. Residues: CASSVVSNEQFF.